This TCR beta chain was obtained from a study of early T cells in non-severe SARS-CoV-2 infection (dated by TCRdb to the early 2020s). Background for the entire study: TCR sequencing used bulk RNA from unsorted whole blood, so alpha and beta chains could not be paired.

This clonotype was counted a few times. Its antigen target is currently unknown. Base qualities were left out, and no much larger clone turns up one base away. Findings and caveats that apply to the study as a whole: VDJdb matching was skewed toward anti-spike CD8 responses and likely underestimated virus-specific expansions by missing private and CD4 specificities.

This was a case-control study nested in a cohort of healthcare workers in London, UK, who had nasopharyngeal swab PCR tests and blood samples taken every week. Healthcare workers were recruited during the week of the UK lockdown, between 23 and 31 March 2020, and followed weekly for up to about 15 weeks. As encoded in the germline V gene (reference sequence), CDR1 is PRHDT while CDR2 is FYEKMQ. Cut back by 1 base and 5 bases, the V and J ends lie 9 bases apart. The CDR3 runs 15 residues from the cysteine to the phenylalanine. Solely the CDR3 DNA is kept, with 45 bases framed from the first base. The receptor library was made with 5' RACE. Instrument used: NextSeq 500. To correct for sequencing error and PCR bias, the TCR library protocol tagged individual cDNA molecules with unique molecular identifiers. Sequencing covered both TCR alpha and beta chains, and within each sample the abundances of alpha and beta sequences were tightly co-correlated. Concerning the study's data processing: Decombinator V4 was used to annotate TCR sequences for V gene, J gene and CDR3. Expanded TCRs were defined as changing significantly between any two time points under a Poisson model with p below 0.0001. TCR abundances were normalised to the total number of TCRs sequenced in each sample and reported as counts per million. MAIT TCRs were defined by TRAV1-2 paired with TRAJ12, TRAJ20 or TRAJ33, and iNKT TCRs by TRAV10 paired with TRAJ18. VDJdb, accessed on 1 November 2021, was searched for TCRs annotated for CMV, EBV and SARS-CoV-2, and TCRs annotated for more than one antigen were excluded. Through fastp at Q25 and MiXCR, TCRdb rebuilt clones from the public reads, retaining in-frame beta chains. Every entry covers one CDR3 protein and lists the most common genes and DNA from its rows. TCRdb, not the original authors, processed these V and J calls. Within this sample are under 80,000 distinct CDR3 sequences, with approximately 12% of them counted one time only. Roughly 4.7% of the sample comes from the top ten.

The receptor's source is an adult who was a healthcare worker with PCR-confirmed SARS-CoV-2 infection or an uninfected control (not recorded which). The chain joins TRBV13 to TRBJ1-6, with the D gene call left open. Sequences were obtained from whole blood. The CDR3 is CASSLDRSNNSPLHF. In nucleotide form, the sequence is TGTGCCAGCAGCTTAGACAGATCAAATAATTCACCCCTCCACTTT.